The sequence of this TCR beta chain was determined in a study of blood T cell repertoires in COVID-19. Under the authors' procedure: The authors estimated nucleated cell counts from reference gene primer amplification. The method was immunoSEQ multiplex PCR; TCRdb's version includes in-frame clones alone and lacks a portion of them. The D gene and trimming were derived from the DNA, and the V and J assignments and clone size from that table. The sample lists 150,000 to 160,000 clones; 75% to 80% were seen once. Germline CDR1 and CDR2: MNHEY and SVGEGT. The CDR3 totals 17 residues. V was clipped by 0 bases and J by 7 bases, with 19 bases between them.

The V and J genes are TRBV6-2 or TRBV6-3 and TRBJ2-1; possible D gene TRBD1, 6 bases. The sequence derives from a man older than 75 with acute or convalescent COVID-19. Source material: peripheral blood. CDR3 in DNA: TGTGCCAGCAGTTACTCGATGGGCAGGTCAACAGGGAATGAGCAGTTCTTC. It translates to CASSYSMGRSTGNEQFF.